One sample yielded the 30 T cell receptor beta chains listed below, sequenced in a study of regulatory T cells in long-lasting Graves disease. The time point was: persistent/refractory GD, antithyroid drugs over 5 years with positive TRAb. PBMC-extracted RNA yielded the TCR library. Through Arm-PCR of CDR3 regions and iRepertoire HTBI primers, TCR beta libraries were built. TCRdb reprocessed the multiplex PCR reads via MiXCR and lists one record per CDR3 protein. The data hold about 470,000 distinct CDR3 sequences, with roughly 20% observed a single time. The specimen comprised peripheral blood mononuclear cells (PBMCs), sampled when the disease was refractory, from a patient treated with antithyroid drugs. The receptors here all came from a female donor with Graves disease.

At least ten counts were recorded for this clonotype. The J gene is TRBJ1-4, the V gene TRBV30; TRBD1 is a possible D gene (6 bases). V shed 2 bases and J shed 3 bases, with 13 bases lying between them. Germline V gives CDR1 GTSNPN, CDR2 SVGIG (reference sequence). CDR3 length: 15 amino acids. Written as DNA, the CDR3 is TGTGCCTGGAGTTCCAGGGGAACGGCTAATGAAAAACTGTTTTTT. Amino acids: CAWSSRGTANEKLFF.

This clonotype has only a few counts. V and J are TRBV30 and TRBJ1-5; D not certain. CDR1 is GTSNPN and CDR2 is SVGIG in the germline V gene (reference sequence). With 4 bases removed from V and 4 bases from J, the gap between germline ends came to 11 bases. CDR3 length: 13 residues. The CDR3 sequence: CAWNSDKNQPQHF. CDR3 in DNA: TGTGCCTGGAACTCAGACAAAAATCAGCCCCAGCATTTT. Using reference TRBV30 and TRBJ1-5 for the parts outside the CDR3, the full variable domain is SQTIHQWPATLVQPVGSPLSLECTVEGTSNPNLYWYRQAAGRGLQLLFYSVGIGQISSEVPQNLSASRPQDRQFILSSKKLLLSDSGFYLCAWNSDKNQPQHFGDGTRLSIL.

The chain combines TRBV7-9 with TRBJ2-7, with TRBD1 matching over 8 bases. Germline V gene sequence: CDR1 SEHNR, CDR2 FQNEAQ (reference sequence). Trimming took 2 bases from V and 7 from J; bases not matched to a gene: 10. CDR3 length: 15 residues. CDR3 in DNA: TGTGCCAGCAGCTTAAGGCGGACAGGGCCTATAGAGCAGTACTTC. Translated: CASSLRRTGPIEQYF.

Worth noting for this clonotype: This CDR3 is missing its conserved last phenylalanine or tryptophan, likely due to a read error. V is TRBV25-1 and J is TRBJ2-7; weak D call: TRBD1 (6 bases). With 4 bases removed from V and 5 bases from J, the gap between germline ends came to 12 bases. Germline values: CDR1 MGHDK, CDR2 SYGVNS. The CDR3 contains 13 residues. The CDR3 nucleotides read TGTGCCAGCAGTGGGTACAGGGTTGACGAGCAGTACCTC. Translating it yields CASSGYRVDEQYL.

A note on this clonotype: This may come from a read error, since a much larger clone is one base off. The chain employs TRBV7-3 and TRBJ2-7; a weak D match, TRBD1 (6 bases). V dropped 4 bases and J dropped 8 bases, with 24 bases sitting between them. CDR3 size: 16 residues. Germline values: CDR1 SGHTA, CDR2 FQGTGA. The CDR3 protein is CASSSHPGVGVNKQYF. As DNA, the CDR3 is TGTGCCAGCAGCTCTCACCCAGGGGTGGGTGTCAACAAGCAGTACTTC.

In regard to this clonotype: A much larger clone lies a single base off, so this may be a read error. The chain carries TRBV24-1 and TRBJ1-1; maybe TRBD1 (5 bases). The CDR3 runs to 15 residues. Per the germline V gene, CDR1 is KGHDR and CDR2 is SFDVKD. This CDR3 reads CATSESGTGGTEVFF. DNA of the CDR3: TGTGCCACCAGTGAATCCGGGACCGGAGGAACTGAAGTTTTCTTT.

V usage is TRBV20-1 and J usage is TRBJ1-2; unclear D gene. The V gene lost 0 bases and the J gene lost 8 bases, with 16 bases spanning the gap. CDR3 size: 14 residues. CDR1 DFQATT and CDR2 SNEGSKA come from the germline V gene (reference sequence). The CDR3 region is CSARDPIGWEGYTF. In DNA form, the CDR3 reads TGCAGTGCTAGAGATCCAATAGGGTGGGAAGGCTACACCTTC.

This clonotype was found many times. V gene TRBV29-1 combines with J gene TRBJ2-7, with TRBD2 as a possible D gene (5 bases). V was cut by 4 bases and J by 7 bases, with 11 bases left in between. This CDR3 region has 11 residues. Germline V gene data show CDR1 as SQVTM and CDR2 as ANQGSEA. The CDR3 is CSVGSPGEQYF. The CDR3 DNA reads TGCAGCGTTGGGAGCCCGGGGGAGCAGTACTTC.

The V call is TRBV27, the J call TRBJ2-2, with D unclear. V was trimmed by 3 bases and J by 0 bases, leaving 8 bases between them. The CDR3 runs to 15 residues. The germline CDR1 and CDR2 sequences are MNHEY and SMNVEV (reference sequence). The CDR3 bases are TGTGCCAGCAGTTTGCAACACACGAACACCGGGGAGCTGTTTTTT. Amino acids: CASSLQHTNTGELFF.

This clonotype was counted between two and nine times. The chain combines TRBV12-5 with TRBJ2-1; D unclear. Looked up from germline, CDR1 is LGHNT and CDR2 is FRNRAP. V was trimmed by 3 bases and J by 13 bases, leaving 10 bases between them. The length of the CDR3 is 11 residues. CDR3 coding DNA: TGTGCTAGTGGTTTTCTCGGGTTTCAGTTCTTC. Its translation is CASGFLGFQFF.

The chain joins TRBV2 to TRBJ2-3, with 8 bases lining up with TRBD2. J gave up 1 base and V 4 bases, and 1 base lay outside the gene matches. Germline lookup yields CDR1 SNHLY and CDR2 FYNNEI. The CDR3 contains 14 residues. The CDR3 reads CASSVTSGTDTQYF. CDR3 in DNA: TGTGCCAGCAGTGTGACTAGCGGCACAGATACGCAGTATTTT.

About this clonotype: Possible read error: a much larger clone is one base away. The rearrangement links TRBV28 to TRBJ2-7; the match to TRBD2 covers 8 bases. Germline CDR1 MDHEN, CDR2 SYDVKM. The CDR3 is made up of 12 amino acids. The V and J ends lost 8 bases and 6 bases, in that order; junction bases with no gene match: 6. DNA of the CDR3: TGTGCCAGCCGCATTGCGGGGGGCGAGCAGTACTTC. Translating it yields CASRIAGGEQYF.

CDR3 sequence: CASSQTGQPEKDEQYF. The CDR3 nucleotides are TGCGCCAGCAGCCAAACCGGACAGCCCGAGAAGGACGAGCAGTACTTC. This rearrangement joins TRBV4-3 to TRBJ2-7, with D possibly being TRBD1 (6 bases). The CDR3 has 16 residues. CDR1 is LGHNA, CDR2 YSLEER, per germline. The V gene lost 2 bases and the J gene lost 5 bases, with 19 bases spanning the gap.

The chain links TRBV13 to TRBJ1-2; TRBD1 aligns across 9 bases. Trimming cost V 5 bases and J 7 bases; bases outside gene matches: 11. The CDR3 contains 15 residues. Germline-derived CDR1 and CDR2 are PRHDT and FYEKMQ (reference sequence). CDR3 sequence: CASSPYGQGMAGYTF. As DNA, the CDR3 is TGTGCCAGCAGCCCCTACGGACAGGGGATGGCTGGCTACACCTTC.

Only a few counts were recorded for this clonotype. The V call is TRBV24-1, the J call TRBJ2-6; D could derive from TRBD1 or TRBD2 (6 bases each). Germline V gene lookup returns CDR1 KGHDR and CDR2 SFDVKD. The length of the CDR3 is 19 residues. V was pared by 4 bases and J by 0 bases, with 18 bases between. CDR3 in DNA: TGTGCCACCAGTGACCCCGTTTTTAGGGGGGACTCTGGGGCCAACGTCCTGACTTTC. It is translated as CATSDPVFRGDSGANVLTF.

This clonotype was counted only a few times. The chain recombines TRBV6-2 or TRBV6-3 with TRBJ1-1; a possible D gene is TRBD1 (6 bases). Germline CDR1 and CDR2: MNHEY and SVGEGT. V lost 0 bases, J lost 0 bases, and 8 bases lay in between. The CDR3 totals 15 residues. CDR3 nucleotide sequence: TGTGCCAGCAGTTACTCGGCAGGGGTGAACACTGAAGCTTTCTTT. This sequence encodes CASSYSAGVNTEAFF.

This clonotype occurred many times. The gene calls are TRBV11-2 and TRBJ1-1; D may be TRBD1 (6 bases). This CDR3 contains 14 residues. Germline values: CDR1 SGHAT, CDR2 FQNNGV. V lost 10 bases to trimming and J lost 0 bases, with 15 bases between them. The CDR3 spells CATKQGFMNTEAFF. The CDR3 DNA follows: TGTGCCACAAAACAGGGATTCATGAACACTGAAGCTTTCTTT.

This clonotype was counted at least ten times. The chain joins TRBV7-2 to TRBJ1-6; D gene ambiguous. V lost 5 bases, J lost 5 bases, and 10 bases lay in between. CDR3 length equals 14 residues. Germline loops: CDR1 SGHTA, CDR2 FQGNSA. This CDR3 is CASSLVSNNSPLHF. The CDR3 region has the DNA TGTGCCAGCAGCCTGGTATCGAATAATTCACCCCTCCACTTT.

This clonotype was found many times. The rearrangement links TRBV28 to TRBJ1-5; D possibly corresponds to TRBD1 (5 bases). CDR1 and CDR2 from the germline V gene are MDHEN and SYDVKM. This CDR3 region has 13 residues. V gave up 8 bases and J gave up 6 bases, with 14 bases separating them. The CDR3 protein is CASCKRRGQPQHF. In DNA, the CDR3 is TGTGCCAGCTGCAAGAGGAGGGGTCAGCCCCAGCATTTT.

With respect to this clonotype: A read error may explain this, as a much larger clone is one base away. The J gene is TRBJ1-5, the V gene TRBV6-1; a weak D match, TRBD1 (5 bases). The CDR3 is 14 amino acids. CDR1 is MNHNS and CDR2 is SASEGT in the germline V gene. CDR3 protein: CAGSYGGEFQPQHF. The CDR3 nucleotides are TGTGCCGGCAGTTACGGGGGGGAGTTTCAGCCCCAGCATTTT.

J is TRBJ2-1 and V is TRBV12-3 or TRBV12-4; TRBD1 agrees at 7 bases. The CDR3 totals 15 residues. The V and J ends lost 5 bases and 0 bases, in that order; junction bases with no gene match: 4. CDR3 sequence reads: CASSLQGSSYNEQFF. CDR3 sequence (DNA): TGTGCCAGCAGTCTACAGGGGAGCTCCTACAATGAGCAGTTCTTC.

This clonotype was counted at least ten times. V is TRBV27 and J is TRBJ2-7, with D possibly matching TRBD2 (5 bases). Germline CDR1 is MNHEY and CDR2 is SMNVEV (reference sequence). The CDR3 runs 17 residues. Trimming stripped 6 bases from V and 0 bases from J, with 21 bases between. The CDR3 region is CASRTLKGGRSSYEQYF. For the CDR3, the DNA is TGTGCCAGCAGAACCCTCAAAGGCGGGCGGAGCTCCTACGAGCAGTACTTC.

The table lists this clonotype with many counts. This sequence joins TRBV20-1 and TRBJ2-5, with 13 bases fitting TRBD2. This CDR3 is 15 amino acids long. Trimming cost V 5 bases and J 2 bases; bases outside gene matches: 5. Germline-derived CDR1 and CDR2 are DFQATT and SNEGSKA (reference sequence). CDR3 sequence: CSAEEGLAGQETQYF. The CDR3 region has the DNA TGCAGTGCTGAGGAGGGACTAGCGGGACAAGAGACCCAGTACTTC.

This chain uses TRBV12-3 or TRBV12-4 with TRBJ2-2; TRBD1 matches 10 bases. Losses at the gene ends were 6 bases for V and 6 bases for J; bases not matched to a gene: 7. The CDR3 has 15 amino acids. In DNA form, the CDR3 reads TGTGCCAGCAGCGAGACAGGGGGCTATTCCGGGGAGCTGTTTTTT. Residues: CASSETGGYSGELFF.

Ten or more counts support this clonotype. The gene calls are TRBV12-3 or TRBV12-4 and TRBJ2-2; 7 bases fit TRBD2. The junction had 8 bases not matched to a gene; V was cut back by 6 bases and J by 4 bases. The CDR3 totals 15 residues. DNA for the CDR3: TGTGCCAGCAGGATGGGAGGGCGAAGCACCGGGGAGCTGTTTTTT. Residues: CASRMGGRSTGELFF.

Concerning this clonotype: A far larger clone differs by one base, so this is likely a read error. This CDR3 is CASSPRRSSGGTGELVF. The CDR3 bases are TGTGCCAGCAGCCCTCGACGATCTAGCGGGGGCACCGGGGAGCTGGTTTTT. V usage is TRBV11-2 and J usage is TRBJ2-2, with TRBD2 matching over 10 bases. CDR1 is SGHAT, CDR2 FQNNGV, per germline. This CDR3 has 17 residues.

This clonotype has more than one count but fewer than ten. The rearrangement links TRBV30 to TRBJ1-4, with D possibly TRBD1 on 6 matching bases. CDR1 and CDR2 (germline): GTSNPN, SVGIG (reference sequence). Trimming shortened V by 5 bases and J by 3 bases, and 13 bases separated the two germline ends. The CDR3 contains 14 residues. The CDR3 bases are TGTGCCTGGCGGAGGGGGGCGGCTAATGAAAAACTGTTTTTT. Protein: CAWRRGAANEKLFF.

This clonotype was picked up a small number of times. The chain joins TRBV19 to TRBJ1-2; the D gene is possibly TRBD1 (5 bases). Trimming shortened V by 8 bases and J by 6 bases, and 19 bases separated the two germline ends. From germline, CDR1 is LNHDA and CDR2 SQIVND (reference sequence). The CDR3 consists of 14 residues. The CDR3 loop is CASFGAGLSNGYTF. CDR3 nucleotide sequence: TGTGCCAGTTTTGGAGCAGGGTTGAGCAATGGCTACACCTTC.

This clonotype appeared a few times. The chain links TRBV11-1 to TRBJ2-7, with TRBD2 identical over 8 bases. The CDR3 runs to 14 residues. In germline, CDR1 is SGHAT, CDR2 FQDESV (reference sequence). J gave up 2 bases and V 4 bases, and 4 bases lay outside the gene matches. CDR3 nucleotides: TGTGCCAGCAGCTACAGCGGGAGCACCTACGAGCAGTACTTC. It codes for CASSYSGSTYEQYF.

This rearrangement joins TRBV29-1 to TRBJ2-1; D is undetermined. This CDR3 spans 10 amino acids. The V end lost 2 bases, the J end lost 6 bases, and 2 bases lay between the germline ends. Germline CDR1 and CDR2: SQVTM and ANQGSEA. The CDR3: CSVESNEQFF. The CDR3 DNA follows: TGCAGCGTTGAAAGCAATGAGCAGTTCTTC.